The following is a T cell receptor (beta chain) sequence with its context. Its antigen is unknown. All of the isolated RNA was reverse transcribed, so expressed TCRB transcripts were sequenced. The data were produced by immunoSEQ multiplex PCR, yet TCRdb's version contains in-frame clones alone and is incomplete. The table lists tens of thousands of clones, under 60% of them singletons. J lost 5 bases, V lost 4 bases, and 7 bases had no gene match. Germline CDR1 is MGHDK and CDR2 is SYGVNS. CDR3 length equals 14 residues. The sample originates from a study of beta chain features in type 1 diabetes. Study-wide findings and caveats: Moderate but significant shortening of TCRB CDR3s was recorded in all four CD4+ subsets from Type 1 diabetes patients. A pattern of fewer insertions and more deletions at VDJ junctions was seen in type 1 diabetes patients. For TCRB rearrangement, an influence of HLA type remained unresolved here.

Sorted CD4+ subsets: naive, central memory, regulatory, stem cell-like memory (CD45RO/CCR7/CD25/CD127/CD95/CD27 panel). Sequencing used Tregs from blood. The sequence was collected from a woman aged 40 to 50 with type 1 diabetes. The gene calls are TRBV25-1 and TRBJ1-2; 7 bases align to TRBD1. In DNA form, the CDR3 reads TGTGCCAGCAGTGGGCCGGGACAGCAGTATGGCTACACCTTC. It translates to CASSGPGQQYGYTF.